The clone carrying this TCR beta chain has just a few counts. What it binds is not known. The data stem from a study of beta chain features in type 1 diabetes. On the study more broadly: No patient-donor differences in age, gender, total cells or subset yield. Sorted cells, 107,917,701 in number, were examined across all samples. Overall study results and limits: For Type 1 diabetes patients, all four CD4+ subsets carried TCRB CDR3s that were moderately but significantly shorter. Resolution of whether HLA type affects TCRB rearrangement was not achieved here.

Sorting of CD4+ naive, central memory, regulatory and stem cell-like memory cells was performed via CD45RO/CCR7/CD25/CD127/CD95/CD27. Isolated RNA was reverse transcribed in full, so expressed TCRB transcripts were sequenced. Clones were sequenced by immunoSEQ multiplex PCR, and TCRdb holds only the in-frame ones, with some missing. The repertoire has 150,000 or so clones, just over 8% of them found once; the top ten carry around 0.56%. The TCR comes from a woman aged 18-29 years with type 1 diabetes. The sample consisted of central memory CD4+ T cells from blood.

CDR3 sequence (DNA): TGCGCCAGCAGCCACCCCGACGAATGGAGGGACCGGTTCGGAATCAATCAGCCCCAGCATTTT. This codes for CASSHPDEWRDRFGINQPQHF. V usage is TRBV4-3 and J usage is TRBJ1-5; D is possibly TRBD1 (5 bases). Germline V CDR1 and CDR2: LGHNA, YSLEER. The CDR3 is 21 amino acids. V lost 3 bases and J 3 bases, leaving 30 bases between the germline ends.